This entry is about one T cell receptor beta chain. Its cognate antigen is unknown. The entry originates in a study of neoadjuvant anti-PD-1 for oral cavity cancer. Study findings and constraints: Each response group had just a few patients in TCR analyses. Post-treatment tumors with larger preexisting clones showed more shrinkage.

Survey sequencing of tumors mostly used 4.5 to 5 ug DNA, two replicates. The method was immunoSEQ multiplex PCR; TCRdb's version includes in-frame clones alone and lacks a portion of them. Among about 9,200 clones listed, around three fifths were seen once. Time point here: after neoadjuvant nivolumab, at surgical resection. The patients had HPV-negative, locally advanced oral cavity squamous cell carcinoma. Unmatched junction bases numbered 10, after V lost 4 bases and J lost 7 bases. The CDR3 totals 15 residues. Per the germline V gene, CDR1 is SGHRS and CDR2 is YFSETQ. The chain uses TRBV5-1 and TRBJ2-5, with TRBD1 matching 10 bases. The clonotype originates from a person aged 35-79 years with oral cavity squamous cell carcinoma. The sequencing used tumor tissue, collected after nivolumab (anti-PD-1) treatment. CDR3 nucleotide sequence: TGCGCCAGCAGCACGGGGACAGGGGACGGAGGGACCCAGTACTTC. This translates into CASSTGTGDGGTQYF.